This TCR beta chain is drawn from a study of cytomegalovirus exposure and HLA in healthy donors. Concerning this clone itself: No antigen is known for it.

The CDR3 is made up of 16 amino acids. The J segment lost 13 bases and the V segment lost 3 bases, leaving 12 bases of the junction unmatched. The germline gives CDR1 SGHVS, CDR2 FQNEAQ. The PCR made use of 60 Vbeta and 13 Jbeta primers. Sequencing used immunoSEQ multiplex PCR; TCRdb keeps in-frame clones, though not all of them. The sample yields under 200,000 clones, about 86% seen once. Study-wide points: In a later analysis, at a false discovery rate of 0.05, over 15,000 TCR beta sequences were associated with HLA alleles. Earlier analysis yielded a pattern in which most TCR beta V segments were productive about 90% or about 30% of the time.

The rearrangement joins TRBV7-8 to TRBJ2-2, with TRBD2 matching over 12 bases. This clonotype originated in a woman younger than 45 in good health and CMV-seronegative. Sample: PBMCs. The CDR3 nucleotides are TGTGCCAGCAGCTTCGGACTAGCGGGACTTACCGGTCGGCTGTTTTTT. Translated: CASSFGLAGLTGRLFF.